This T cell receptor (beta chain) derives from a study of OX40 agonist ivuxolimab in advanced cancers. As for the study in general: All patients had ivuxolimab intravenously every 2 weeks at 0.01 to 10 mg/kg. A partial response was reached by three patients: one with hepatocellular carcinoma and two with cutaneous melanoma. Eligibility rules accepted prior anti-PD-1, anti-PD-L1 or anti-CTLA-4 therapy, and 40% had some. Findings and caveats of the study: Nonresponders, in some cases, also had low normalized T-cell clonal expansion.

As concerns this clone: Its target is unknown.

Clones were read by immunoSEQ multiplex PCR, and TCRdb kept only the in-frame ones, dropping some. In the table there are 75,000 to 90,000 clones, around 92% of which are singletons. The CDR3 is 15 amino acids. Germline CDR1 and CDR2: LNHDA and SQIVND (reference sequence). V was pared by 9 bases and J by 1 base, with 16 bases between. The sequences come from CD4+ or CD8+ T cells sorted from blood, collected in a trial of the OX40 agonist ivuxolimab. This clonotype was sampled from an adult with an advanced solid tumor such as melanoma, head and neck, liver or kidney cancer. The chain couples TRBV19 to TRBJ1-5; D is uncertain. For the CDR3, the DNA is TGTGCCAGCCGCGAAGGGCCCGGGAGCAATCAGCCCCAGCATTTT. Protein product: CASREGPGSNQPQHF.